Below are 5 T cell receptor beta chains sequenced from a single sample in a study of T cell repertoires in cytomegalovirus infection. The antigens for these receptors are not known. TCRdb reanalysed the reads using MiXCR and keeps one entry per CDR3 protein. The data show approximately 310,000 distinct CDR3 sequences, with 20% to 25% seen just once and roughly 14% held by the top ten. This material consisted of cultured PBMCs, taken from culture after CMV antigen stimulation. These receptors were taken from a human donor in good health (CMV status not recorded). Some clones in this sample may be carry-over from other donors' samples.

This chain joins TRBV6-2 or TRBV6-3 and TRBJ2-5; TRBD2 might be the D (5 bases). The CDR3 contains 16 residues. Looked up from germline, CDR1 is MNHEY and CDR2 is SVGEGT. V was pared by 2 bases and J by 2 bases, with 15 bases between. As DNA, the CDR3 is TGTGCCAGCAGTTACGTCGGCAGGACTTGGCAAGAGACCCAGTACTTC. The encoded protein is CASSYVGRTWQETQYF.

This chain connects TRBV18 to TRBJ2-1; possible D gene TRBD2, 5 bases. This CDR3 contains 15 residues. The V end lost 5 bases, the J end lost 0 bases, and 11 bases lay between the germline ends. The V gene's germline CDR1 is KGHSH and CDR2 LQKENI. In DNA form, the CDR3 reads TGTGCCAGCTCAGCGTTAGGGAGCTCCTACAATGAGCAGTTCTTC. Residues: CASSALGSSYNEQFF.

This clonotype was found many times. The CDR3 DNA sequence: TGTGCCAGCAGCTTAAAATGGGGTTCGGATACGCAGTATTTT. It yields the protein CASSLKWGSDTQYF. The chain joins TRBV7-2 to TRBJ2-3, with D hard to call. Germline lookup yields CDR1 SGHTA and CDR2 FQGNSA. The CDR3 runs to 14 residues. The V and J ends lost 2 bases and 6 bases respectively, with 12 bases between them.

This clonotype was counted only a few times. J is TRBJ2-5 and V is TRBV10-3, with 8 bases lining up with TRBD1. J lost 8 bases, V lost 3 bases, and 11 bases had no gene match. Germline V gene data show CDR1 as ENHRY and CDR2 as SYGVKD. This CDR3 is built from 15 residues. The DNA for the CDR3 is TGTGCCATCAGTGACCCGGGGACAGGCCGAGGCACCCAGTACTTC. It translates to CAISDPGTGRGTQYF.

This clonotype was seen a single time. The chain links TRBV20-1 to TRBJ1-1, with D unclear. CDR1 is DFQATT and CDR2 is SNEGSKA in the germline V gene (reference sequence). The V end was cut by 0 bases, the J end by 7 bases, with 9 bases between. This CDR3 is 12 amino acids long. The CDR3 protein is CSARDQDGEAFF. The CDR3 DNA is TGCAGTGCTAGAGATCAGGACGGTGAAGCTTTCTTT.